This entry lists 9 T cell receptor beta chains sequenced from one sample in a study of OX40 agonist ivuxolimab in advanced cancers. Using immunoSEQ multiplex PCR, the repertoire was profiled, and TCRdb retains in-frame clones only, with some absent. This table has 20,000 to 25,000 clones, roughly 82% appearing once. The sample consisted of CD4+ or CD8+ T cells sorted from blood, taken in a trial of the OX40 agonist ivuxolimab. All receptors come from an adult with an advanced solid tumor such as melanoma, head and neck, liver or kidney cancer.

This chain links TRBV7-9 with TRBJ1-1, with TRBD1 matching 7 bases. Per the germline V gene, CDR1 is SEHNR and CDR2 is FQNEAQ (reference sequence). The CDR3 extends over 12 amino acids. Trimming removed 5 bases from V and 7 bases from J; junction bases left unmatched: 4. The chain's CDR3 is CASSAGQNEAFF. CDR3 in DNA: TGTGCCAGCAGCGCGGGACAGAATGAAGCTTTCTTT.

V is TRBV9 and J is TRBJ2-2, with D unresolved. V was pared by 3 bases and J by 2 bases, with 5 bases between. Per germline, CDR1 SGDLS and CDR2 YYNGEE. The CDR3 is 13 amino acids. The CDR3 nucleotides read TGTGCCAGCAGCGAAATAAACACCGGGGAGCTGTTTTTT. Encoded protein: CASSEINTGELFF.

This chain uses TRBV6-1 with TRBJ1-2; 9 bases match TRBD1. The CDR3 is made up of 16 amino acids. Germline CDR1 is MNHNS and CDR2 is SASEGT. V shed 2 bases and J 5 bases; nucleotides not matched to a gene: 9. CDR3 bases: TGTGCCAGCAGTGAACAGGGGGACAGGGTGGGATATGGCTACACCTTC. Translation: CASSEQGDRVGYGYTF.

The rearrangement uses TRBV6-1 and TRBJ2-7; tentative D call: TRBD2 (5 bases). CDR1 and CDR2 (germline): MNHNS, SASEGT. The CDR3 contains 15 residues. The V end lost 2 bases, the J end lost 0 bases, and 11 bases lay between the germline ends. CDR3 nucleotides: TGTGCCAGCAGTGAACAAGGAGGAGACTCCTACGAGCAGTACTTC. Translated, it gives CASSEQGGDSYEQYF.

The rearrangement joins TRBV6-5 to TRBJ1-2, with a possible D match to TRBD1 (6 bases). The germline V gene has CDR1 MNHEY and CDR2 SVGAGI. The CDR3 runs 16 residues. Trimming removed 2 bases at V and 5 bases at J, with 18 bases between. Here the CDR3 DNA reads TGTGCCAGCAGTTACCGTTACAGGGAGGACGGGTATGGCTACACCTTC. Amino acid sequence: CASSYRYREDGYGYTF.

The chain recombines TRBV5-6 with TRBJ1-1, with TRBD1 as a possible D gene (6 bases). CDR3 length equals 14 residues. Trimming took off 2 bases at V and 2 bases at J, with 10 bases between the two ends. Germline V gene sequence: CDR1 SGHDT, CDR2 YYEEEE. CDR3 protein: CASSFTGFNTEAFF. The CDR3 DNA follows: TGTGCCAGCAGCTTTACAGGGTTCAACACTGAAGCTTTCTTT.

The CDR3 region is CASSIGGWGNTEAFF. Here the CDR3 DNA reads TGTGCCAGTAGTATAGGAGGATGGGGTAACACTGAAGCTTTCTTT. The gene calls are TRBV19 and TRBJ1-1; D remains unclear. The germline V and J ends were trimmed by 1 base and 2 bases, with 11 bases remaining between them. The germline V gene has CDR1 LNHDA and CDR2 SQIVND (reference sequence). This CDR3 region has 15 residues.

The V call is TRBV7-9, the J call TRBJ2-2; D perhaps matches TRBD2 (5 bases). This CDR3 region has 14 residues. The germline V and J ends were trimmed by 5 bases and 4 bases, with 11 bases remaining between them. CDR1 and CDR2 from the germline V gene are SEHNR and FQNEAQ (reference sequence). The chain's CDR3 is CASSAPAGTGELFF. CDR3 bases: TGTGCCAGCAGCGCGCCTGCGGGCACCGGGGAGCTGTTTTTT.

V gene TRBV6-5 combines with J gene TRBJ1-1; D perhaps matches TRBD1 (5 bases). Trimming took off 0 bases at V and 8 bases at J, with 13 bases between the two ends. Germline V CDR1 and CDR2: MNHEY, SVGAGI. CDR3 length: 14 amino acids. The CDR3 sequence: CASSYSNKGLEAFF. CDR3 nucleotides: TGTGCCAGCAGTTACTCGAATAAGGGGTTGGAAGCTTTCTTT.